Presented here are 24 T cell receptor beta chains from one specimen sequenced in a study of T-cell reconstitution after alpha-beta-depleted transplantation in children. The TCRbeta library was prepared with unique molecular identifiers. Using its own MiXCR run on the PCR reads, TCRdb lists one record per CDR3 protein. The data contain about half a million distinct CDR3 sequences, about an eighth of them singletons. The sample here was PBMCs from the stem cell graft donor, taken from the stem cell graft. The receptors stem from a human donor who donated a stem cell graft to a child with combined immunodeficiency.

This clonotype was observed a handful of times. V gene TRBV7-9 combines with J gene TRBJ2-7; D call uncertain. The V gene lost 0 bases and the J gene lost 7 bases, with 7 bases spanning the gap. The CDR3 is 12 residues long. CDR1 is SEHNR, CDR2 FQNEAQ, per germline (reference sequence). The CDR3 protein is CASSLAGTEQYF. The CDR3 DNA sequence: TGTGCCAGCAGCTTAGCGGGAACGGAGCAGTACTTC.

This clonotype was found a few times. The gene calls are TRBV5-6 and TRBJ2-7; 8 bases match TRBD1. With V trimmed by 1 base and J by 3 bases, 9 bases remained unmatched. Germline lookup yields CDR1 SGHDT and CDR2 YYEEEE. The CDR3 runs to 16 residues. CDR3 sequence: CASSLPTGGQGYEQYF. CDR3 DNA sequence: TGTGCCAGCAGCTTGCCTACCGGAGGACAGGGCTACGAGCAGTACTTC.

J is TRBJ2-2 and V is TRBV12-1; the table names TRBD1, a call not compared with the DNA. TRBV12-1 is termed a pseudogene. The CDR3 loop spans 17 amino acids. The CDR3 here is CASSPGGGTGNTGELFF. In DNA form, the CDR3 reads TGTGCCAGCAGCCCCGGAGGCGGGACAGGGAACACCGGGGAGCTGTTTTTT.

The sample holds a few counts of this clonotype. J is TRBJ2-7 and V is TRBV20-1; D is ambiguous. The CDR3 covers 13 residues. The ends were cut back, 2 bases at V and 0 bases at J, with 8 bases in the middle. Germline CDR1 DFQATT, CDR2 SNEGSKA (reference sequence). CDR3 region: CSARQPSSYEQYF. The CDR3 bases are TGCAGTGCTAGACAGCCCAGCTCCTACGAGCAGTACTTC.

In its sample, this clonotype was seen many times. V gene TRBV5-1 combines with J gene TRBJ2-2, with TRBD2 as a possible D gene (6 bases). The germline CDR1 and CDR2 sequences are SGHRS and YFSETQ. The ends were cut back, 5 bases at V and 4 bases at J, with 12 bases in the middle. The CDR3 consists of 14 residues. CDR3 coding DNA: TGCGCCAGCAGGGAGGGAGTGAGCACCGGGGAGCTGTTTTTT. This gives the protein CASREGVSTGELFF. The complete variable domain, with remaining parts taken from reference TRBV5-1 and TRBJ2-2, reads KAGVTQTPRYLIKTRGQQVTLSCSPISGHRSVSWYQQTPGQGLQFLFEYFSETQRNKGNFPGRFSGRQFSNSRSEMNVSTLELGDSALYLCASREGVSTGELFFGEGSRLTVL.

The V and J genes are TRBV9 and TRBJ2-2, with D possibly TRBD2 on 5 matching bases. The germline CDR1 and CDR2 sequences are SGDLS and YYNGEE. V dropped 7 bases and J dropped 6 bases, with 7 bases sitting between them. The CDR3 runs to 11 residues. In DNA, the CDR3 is TGTGCCAGCGGGGAGCCCGGGGAGCTGTTTTTT. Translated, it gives CASGEPGELFF.

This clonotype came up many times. The CDR3 DNA follows: TGCGCCAGCAGCTTGGGTAGACAGGCTGGGGCCAACGTCCTGACTTTC. It specifies CASSLGRQAGANVLTF. V and J are TRBV5-1 and TRBJ2-6, with a possible D match to TRBD1 (6 bases). V shed 0 bases and J shed 2 bases, with 9 bases lying between them. The CDR3 runs to 16 residues. Germline assignment: CDR1 SGHRS and CDR2 YFSETQ.

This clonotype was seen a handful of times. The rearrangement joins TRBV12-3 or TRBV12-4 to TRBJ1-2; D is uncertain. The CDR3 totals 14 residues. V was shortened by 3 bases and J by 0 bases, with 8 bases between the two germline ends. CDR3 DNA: TGTGCCAGCAGTTTCGGACCAGCTAACTATGGCTACACCTTC. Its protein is CASSFGPANYGYTF.

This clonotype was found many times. CDR3 nucleotide sequence: TGTGCTAGTGGTGGGACTTCCCTCTCCTACGAGCAGTACTTC. The encoded protein is CASGGTSLSYEQYF. The rearrangement links TRBV12-5 to TRBJ2-7, with D possibly being TRBD2 (6 bases). The CDR3 totals 14 residues. Germline values: CDR1 LGHNT, CDR2 FRNRAP. V lost 5 bases and J 0 bases, leaving 11 bases between the germline ends.

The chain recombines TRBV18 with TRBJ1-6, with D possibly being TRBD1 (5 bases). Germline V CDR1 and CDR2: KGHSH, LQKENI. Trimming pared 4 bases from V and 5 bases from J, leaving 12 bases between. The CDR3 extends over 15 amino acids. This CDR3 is CASSLQGMDNSPLHF. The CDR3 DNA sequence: TGTGCCAGCTCACTCCAGGGAATGGATAATTCACCCCTCCACTTT.

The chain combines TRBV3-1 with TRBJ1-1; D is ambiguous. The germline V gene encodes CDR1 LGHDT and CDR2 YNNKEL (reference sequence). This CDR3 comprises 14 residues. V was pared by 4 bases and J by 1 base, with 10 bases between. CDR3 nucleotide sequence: TGTGCCAGCAGCCCCAAAATAGGGAACACTGAAGCTTTCTTT. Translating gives CASSPKIGNTEAFF.

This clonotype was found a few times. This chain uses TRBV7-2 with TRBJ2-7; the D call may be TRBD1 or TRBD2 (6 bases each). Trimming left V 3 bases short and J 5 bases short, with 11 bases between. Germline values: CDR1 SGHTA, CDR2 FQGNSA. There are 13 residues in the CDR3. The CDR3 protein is CASSLGRDNEQYF. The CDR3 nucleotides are TGTGCCAGCAGCTTGGGGCGGGACAACGAGCAGTACTTC.

CDR3 DNA: TGCGCCAGCAGCTTGAGGGACCAAAACACCGGGGAGCTGTTTTTT. Amino acid sequence: CASSLRDQNTGELFF. The genes are TRBV5-1 and TRBJ2-2, with D perhaps matching TRBD1 or TRBD2 (5 bases each). The CDR3 contains 15 residues. CDR1 and CDR2 (germline): SGHRS, YFSETQ. Trimming stripped 1 base from V and 2 bases from J, with 9 bases between.

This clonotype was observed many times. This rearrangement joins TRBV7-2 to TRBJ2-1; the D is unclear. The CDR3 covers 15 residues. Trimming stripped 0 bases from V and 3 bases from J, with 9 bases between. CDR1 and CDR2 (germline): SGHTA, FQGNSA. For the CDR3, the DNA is TGTGCCAGCAGCTTAGCTGTTAGGAGCTACAATGAGCAGTTCTTC. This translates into CASSLAVRSYNEQFF.

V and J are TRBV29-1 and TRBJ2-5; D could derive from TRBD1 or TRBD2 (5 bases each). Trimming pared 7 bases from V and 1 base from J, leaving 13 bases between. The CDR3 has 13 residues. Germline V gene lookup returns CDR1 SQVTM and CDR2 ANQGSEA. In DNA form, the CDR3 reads TGCAGCGCCGGGGCAGGCCCCCAAGAGACCCAGTACTTC. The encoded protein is CSAGAGPQETQYF.

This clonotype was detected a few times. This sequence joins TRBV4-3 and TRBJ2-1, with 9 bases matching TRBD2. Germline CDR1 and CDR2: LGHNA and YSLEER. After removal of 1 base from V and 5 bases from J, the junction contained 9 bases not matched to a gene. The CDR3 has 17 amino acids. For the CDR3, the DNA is TGCGCCAGCAGCCAAGTTATTAGCGGGAGACATAACAATGAGCAGTTCTTC. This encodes CASSQVISGRHNNEQFF.

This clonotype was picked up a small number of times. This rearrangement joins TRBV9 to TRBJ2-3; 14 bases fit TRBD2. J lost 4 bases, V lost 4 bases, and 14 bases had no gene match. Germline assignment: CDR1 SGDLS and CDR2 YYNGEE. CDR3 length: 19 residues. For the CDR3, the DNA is TGTGCCAGCAGCACCCACCCTCGGACTAGCGGGGGGCGGTCAGATACGCAGTATTTT. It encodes CASSTHPRTSGGRSDTQYF.

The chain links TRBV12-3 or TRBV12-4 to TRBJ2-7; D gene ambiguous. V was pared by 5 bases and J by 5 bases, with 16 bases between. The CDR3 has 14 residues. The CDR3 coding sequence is TGTGCCAGCAGTGCGACGGTGACCTGGGACGAGCAGTACTTC. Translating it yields CASSATVTWDEQYF.

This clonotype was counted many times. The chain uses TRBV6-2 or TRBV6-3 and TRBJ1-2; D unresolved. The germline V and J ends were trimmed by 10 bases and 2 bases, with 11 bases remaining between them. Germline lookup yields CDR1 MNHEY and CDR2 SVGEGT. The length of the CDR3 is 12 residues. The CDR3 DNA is TGTGCCACTACCGACTGGAACTATGGCTACACCTTC. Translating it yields CATTDWNYGYTF.

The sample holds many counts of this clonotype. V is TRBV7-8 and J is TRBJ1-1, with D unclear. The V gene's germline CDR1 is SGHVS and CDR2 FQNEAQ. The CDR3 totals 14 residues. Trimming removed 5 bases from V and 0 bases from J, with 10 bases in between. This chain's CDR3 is CASSARTVNTEAFF. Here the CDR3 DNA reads TGTGCCAGCAGCGCTAGAACAGTGAACACTGAAGCTTTCTTT.

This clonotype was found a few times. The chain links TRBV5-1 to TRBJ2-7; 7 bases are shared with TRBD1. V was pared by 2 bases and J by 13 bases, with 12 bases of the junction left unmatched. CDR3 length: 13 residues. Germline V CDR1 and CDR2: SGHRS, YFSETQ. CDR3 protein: CASSFGGQETPYF. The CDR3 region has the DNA TGCGCCAGCAGCTTTGGAGGACAGGAGACGCCTTACTTC.

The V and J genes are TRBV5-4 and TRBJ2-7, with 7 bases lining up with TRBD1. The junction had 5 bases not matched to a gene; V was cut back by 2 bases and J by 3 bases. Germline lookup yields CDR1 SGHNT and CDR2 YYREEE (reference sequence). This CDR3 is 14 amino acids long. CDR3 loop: CASSFARDSYEQYF. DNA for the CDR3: TGTGCCAGCAGCTTCGCCCGGGACAGCTACGAGCAGTACTTC.

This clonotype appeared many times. Written as DNA, the CDR3 is TGTGCCACCAGTGATCCGAAAACAGGATACTACGAGCAGTACTTC. Protein product: CATSDPKTGYYEQYF. This chain joins TRBV24-1 and TRBJ2-7; D perhaps matches TRBD1 (5 bases). From germline, CDR1 is KGHDR and CDR2 SFDVKD. Trimming took off 3 bases at V and 3 bases at J, with 14 bases between the two ends. The CDR3 is made up of 15 amino acids.

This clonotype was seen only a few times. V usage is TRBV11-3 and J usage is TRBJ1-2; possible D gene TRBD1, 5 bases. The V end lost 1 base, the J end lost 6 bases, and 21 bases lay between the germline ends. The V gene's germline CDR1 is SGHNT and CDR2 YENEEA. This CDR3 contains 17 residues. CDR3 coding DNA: TGTGCCAGCAGCTTAGGTGGGAGTGGGGCGTGGGCGAATGGCTACACCTTC. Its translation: CASSLGGSGAWANGYTF.